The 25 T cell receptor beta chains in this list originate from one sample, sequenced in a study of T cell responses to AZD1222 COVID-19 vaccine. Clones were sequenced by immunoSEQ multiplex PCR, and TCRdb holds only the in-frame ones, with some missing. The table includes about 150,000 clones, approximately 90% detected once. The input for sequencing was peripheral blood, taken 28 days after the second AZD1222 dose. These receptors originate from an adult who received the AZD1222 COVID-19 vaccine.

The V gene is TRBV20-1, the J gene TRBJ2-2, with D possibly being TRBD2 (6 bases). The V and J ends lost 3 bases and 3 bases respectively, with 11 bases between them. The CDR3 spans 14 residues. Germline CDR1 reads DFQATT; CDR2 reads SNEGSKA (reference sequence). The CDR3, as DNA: TGCAGTGCTAGTCCTGGACTACACACCGGGGAGCTGTTTTTT. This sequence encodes CSASPGLHTGELFF.

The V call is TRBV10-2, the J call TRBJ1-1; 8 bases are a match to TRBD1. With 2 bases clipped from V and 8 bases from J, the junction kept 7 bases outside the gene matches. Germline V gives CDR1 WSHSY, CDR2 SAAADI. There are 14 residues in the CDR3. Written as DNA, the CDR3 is TGCGCCAGCAGTGAGATTCAGGGGGCGCGGGAAGCTTTCTTT. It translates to CASSEIQGAREAFF.

CDR3 protein: CASSWRGDNEQFF. The CDR3 nucleotides are TGTGCCAGCAGTTGGCGGGGGGACAATGAGCAGTTCTTC. The chain recombines TRBV6-5 with TRBJ2-1, with TRBD2 matching over 8 bases. This CDR3 has 13 amino acids. Germline V gene data show CDR1 as MNHEY and CDR2 as SVGAGI. V shed 4 bases, J shed 5 bases, and the junction held 1 base outside the gene matches.

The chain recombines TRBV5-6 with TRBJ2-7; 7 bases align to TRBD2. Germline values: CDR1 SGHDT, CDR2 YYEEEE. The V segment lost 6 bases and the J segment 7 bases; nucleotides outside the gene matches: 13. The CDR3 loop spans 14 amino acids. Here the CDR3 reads CASTGLGFSQEQYF. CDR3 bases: TGTGCCAGCACCGGACTAGGATTTTCGCAAGAGCAGTACTTC.

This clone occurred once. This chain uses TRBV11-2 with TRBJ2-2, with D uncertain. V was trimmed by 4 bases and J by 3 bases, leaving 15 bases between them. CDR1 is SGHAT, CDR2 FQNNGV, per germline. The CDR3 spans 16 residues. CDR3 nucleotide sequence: TGTGCCAGCAGCTCGCCCCGCCGGGCCTACACCGGGGAGCTGTTTTTT. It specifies CASSSPRRAYTGELFF. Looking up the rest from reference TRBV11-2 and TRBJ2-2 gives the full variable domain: EAGVAQSPRYKIIEKRQSVAFWCNPISGHATLYWYQQILGQGPKLLIQFQNNGVVDDSQLPKDRFSAERLKGVDSTLKIQPAKLEDSAVYLCASSSPRRAYTGELFFGEGSRLTVL.

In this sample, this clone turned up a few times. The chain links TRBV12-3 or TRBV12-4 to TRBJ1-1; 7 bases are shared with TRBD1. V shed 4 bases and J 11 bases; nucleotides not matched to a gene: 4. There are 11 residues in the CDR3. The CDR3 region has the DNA TGTGCCAGCAGTTCGACAGGGTTGGCTTTCTTT. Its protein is CASSSTGLAFF.

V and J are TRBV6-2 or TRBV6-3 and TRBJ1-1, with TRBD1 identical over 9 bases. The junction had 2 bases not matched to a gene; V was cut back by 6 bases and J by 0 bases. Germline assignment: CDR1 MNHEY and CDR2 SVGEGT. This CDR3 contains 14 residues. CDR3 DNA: TGTGCCAGCAGCGGACAGGGGATGAACACTGAAGCTTTCTTT. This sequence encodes CASSGQGMNTEAFF.

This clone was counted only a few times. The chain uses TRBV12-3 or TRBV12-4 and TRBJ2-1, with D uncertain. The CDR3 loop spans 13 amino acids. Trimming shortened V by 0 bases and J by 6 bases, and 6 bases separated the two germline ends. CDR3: CASSLALFNEQFF. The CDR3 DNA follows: TGTGCCAGCAGTTTAGCGCTCTTCAATGAGCAGTTCTTC.

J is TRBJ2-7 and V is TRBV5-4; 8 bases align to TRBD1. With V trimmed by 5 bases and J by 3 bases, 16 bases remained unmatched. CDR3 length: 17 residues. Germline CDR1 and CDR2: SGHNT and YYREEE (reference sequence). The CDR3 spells CASSGGQASETFYEQYF. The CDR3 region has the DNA TGTGCCAGCAGTGGGGGACAGGCATCCGAAACTTTCTACGAGCAGTACTTC.

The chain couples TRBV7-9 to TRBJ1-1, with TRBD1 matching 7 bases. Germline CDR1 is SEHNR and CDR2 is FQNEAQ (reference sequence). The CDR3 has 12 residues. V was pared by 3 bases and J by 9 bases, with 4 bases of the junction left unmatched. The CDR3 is CASSFDRAKAFF. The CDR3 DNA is TGTGCCAGCAGCTTTGACAGGGCTAAAGCTTTCTTT. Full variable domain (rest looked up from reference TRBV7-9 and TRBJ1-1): DTGVSQNPRHKITKRGQNVTFRCDPISEHNRLYWYRQTLGQGPEFLTYFQNEAQLEKSRLLSDRFSAERPKGSFSTLEIQRTEQGDSAMYLCASSFDRAKAFFGQGTRLTVV.

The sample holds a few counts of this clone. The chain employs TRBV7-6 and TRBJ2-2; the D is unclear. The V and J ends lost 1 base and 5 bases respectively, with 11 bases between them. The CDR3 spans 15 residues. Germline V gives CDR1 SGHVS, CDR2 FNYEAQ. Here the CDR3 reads CASSLVSGVTGELFF. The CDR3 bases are TGTGCCAGCAGCTTAGTCAGTGGGGTAACCGGGGAGCTGTTTTTT. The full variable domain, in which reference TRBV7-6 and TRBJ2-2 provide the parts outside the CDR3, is GAGVSQSPRYKVTKRGQDVALRCDPISGHVSLYWYRQALGQGPEFLTYFNYEAQQDKSGLPNDRFSAERPEGSISTLTIQRTEQRDSAMYRCASSLVSGVTGELFFGEGSRLTVL.

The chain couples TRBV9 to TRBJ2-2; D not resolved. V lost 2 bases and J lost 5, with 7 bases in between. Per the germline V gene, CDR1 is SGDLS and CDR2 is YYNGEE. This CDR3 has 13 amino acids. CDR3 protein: CASSVLRTGELFF. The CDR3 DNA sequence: TGTGCCAGCAGCGTCTTGCGGACCGGGGAGCTGTTTTTT.

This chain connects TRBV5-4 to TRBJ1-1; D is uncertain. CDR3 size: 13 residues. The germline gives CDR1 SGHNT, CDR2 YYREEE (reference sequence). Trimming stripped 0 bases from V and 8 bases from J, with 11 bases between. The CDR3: CASSLGRSPEAFF. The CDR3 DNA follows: TGTGCCAGCAGCTTGGGACGGTCGCCAGAAGCTTTCTTT. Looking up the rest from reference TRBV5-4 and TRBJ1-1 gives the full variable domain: ETGVTQSPTHLIKTRGQQVTLRCSSQSGHNTVSWYQQALGQGPQFIFQYYREEENGRGNFPPRFSGLQFPNYSSELNVNALELDDSALYLCASSLGRSPEAFFGQGTRLTVV.

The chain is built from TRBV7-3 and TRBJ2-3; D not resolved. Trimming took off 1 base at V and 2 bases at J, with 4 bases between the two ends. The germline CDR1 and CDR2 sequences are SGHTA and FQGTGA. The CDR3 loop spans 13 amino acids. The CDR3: CASSLILTDTQYF. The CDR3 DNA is TGTGCCAGCAGCTTAATTCTCACAGATACGCAGTATTTT. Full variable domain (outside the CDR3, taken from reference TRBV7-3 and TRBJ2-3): GAGVSQTPSNKVTEKGKYVELRCDPISGHTALYWYRQSLGQGPEFLIYFQGTGAADDSGLPNDRFFAVRPEGSVSTLKIQRTERGDSAVYLCASSLILTDTQYFGPGTRLTVL.

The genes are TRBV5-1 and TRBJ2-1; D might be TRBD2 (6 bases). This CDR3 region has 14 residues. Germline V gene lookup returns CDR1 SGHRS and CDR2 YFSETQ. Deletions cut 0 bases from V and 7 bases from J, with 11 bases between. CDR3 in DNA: TGCGCCAGCAGCTTGGCGGGGGTCGGGAATGAGCAGTTCTTC. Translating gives CASSLAGVGNEQFF.

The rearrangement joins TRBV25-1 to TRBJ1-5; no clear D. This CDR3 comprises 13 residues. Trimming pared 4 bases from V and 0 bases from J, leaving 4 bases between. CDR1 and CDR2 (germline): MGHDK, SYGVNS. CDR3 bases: TGTGCCAGCAGTGGGGGTAGCAATCAGCCCCAGCATTTT. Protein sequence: CASSGGSNQPQHF.

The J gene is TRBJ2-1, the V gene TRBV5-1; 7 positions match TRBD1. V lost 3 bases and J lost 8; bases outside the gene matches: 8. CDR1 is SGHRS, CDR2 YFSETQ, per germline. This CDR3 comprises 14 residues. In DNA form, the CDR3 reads TGCGCCAGCAGCTCCCAGTACAGGGGCGATGAGCAGTTCTTC. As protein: CASSSQYRGDEQFF.

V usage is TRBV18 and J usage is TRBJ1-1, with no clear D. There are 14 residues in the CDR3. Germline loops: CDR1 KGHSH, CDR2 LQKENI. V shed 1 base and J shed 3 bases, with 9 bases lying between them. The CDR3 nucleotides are TGTGCCAGCTCACCACGGGGTGTTCACACTGAAGCTTTCTTT. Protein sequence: CASSPRGVHTEAFF.

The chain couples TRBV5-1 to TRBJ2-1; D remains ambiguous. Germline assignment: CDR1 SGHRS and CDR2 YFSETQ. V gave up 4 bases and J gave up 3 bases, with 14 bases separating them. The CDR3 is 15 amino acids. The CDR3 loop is CASSRTGDRYNEQFF. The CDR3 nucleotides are TGCGCCAGCAGCCGGACCGGAGATCGCTACAATGAGCAGTTCTTC.

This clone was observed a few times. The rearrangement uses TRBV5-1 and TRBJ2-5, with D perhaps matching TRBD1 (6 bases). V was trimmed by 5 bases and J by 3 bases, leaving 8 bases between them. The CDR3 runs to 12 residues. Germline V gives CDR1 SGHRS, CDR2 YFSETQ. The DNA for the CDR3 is TGCGCCAGCAGGAAGGGGGAAGAGACCCAGTACTTC. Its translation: CASRKGEETQYF.

The DNA for the CDR3 is TGTGCCAGCAGCTTGGAAACAGGGCCCTACGAGCAGTACTTC. This translates into CASSLETGPYEQYF. The chain links TRBV5-4 to TRBJ2-7, with D tentatively TRBD1 (6 bases). The CDR3 consists of 14 residues. The V gene's germline CDR1 is SGHNT and CDR2 YYREEE (reference sequence). Trimming left V 0 bases short and J 2 bases short, with 9 bases between.

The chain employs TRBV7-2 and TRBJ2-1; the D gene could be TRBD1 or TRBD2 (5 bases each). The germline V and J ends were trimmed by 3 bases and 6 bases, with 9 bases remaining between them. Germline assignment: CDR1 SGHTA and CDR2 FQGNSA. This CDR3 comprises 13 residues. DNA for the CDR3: TGTGCCAGCAGCTTCGACGGGACCAATGAGCAGTTCTTC. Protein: CASSFDGTNEQFF.

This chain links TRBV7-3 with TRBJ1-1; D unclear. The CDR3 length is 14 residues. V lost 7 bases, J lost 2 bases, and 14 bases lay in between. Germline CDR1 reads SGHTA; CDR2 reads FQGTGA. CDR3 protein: CASKEGSTNTEAFF. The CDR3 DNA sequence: TGTGCCAGCAAAGAAGGGTCGACCAACACTGAAGCTTTCTTT.

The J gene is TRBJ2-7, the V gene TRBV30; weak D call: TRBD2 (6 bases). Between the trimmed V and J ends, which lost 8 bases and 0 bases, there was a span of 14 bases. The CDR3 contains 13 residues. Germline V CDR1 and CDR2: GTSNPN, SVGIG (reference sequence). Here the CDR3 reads CARGSGSSYEQYF. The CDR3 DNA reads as TGTGCCAGGGGTAGCGGTAGCTCCTACGAGCAGTACTTC.

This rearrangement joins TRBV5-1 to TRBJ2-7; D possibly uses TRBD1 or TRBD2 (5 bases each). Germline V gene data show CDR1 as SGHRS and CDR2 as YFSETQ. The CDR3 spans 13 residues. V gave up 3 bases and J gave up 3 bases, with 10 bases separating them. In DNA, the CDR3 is TGCGCCAGCAGCTGGGGACCCGACTACGAGCAGTACTTC. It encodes CASSWGPDYEQYF.